The rows below give T cell receptor beta chains drawn from one sample of a study of Ad26.COV2.S vaccination and SARS-CoV-2 variants. Some clones are missing from TCRdb's copy, which holds only in-frame ones; the method was immunoSEQ multiplex PCR. Among about 390,000 clones listed, approximately 91% were seen once. The sample here was peripheral blood, taken in a trial of Ad26.COV2.S vaccine versus placebo. Receptors originate from a person between 18 and 65 years old who received the Ad26.COV2.S COVID-19 vaccine or a placebo. Both conserved end residues are part of each CDR3. The D gene is left open where the match is weak. Clone size, where shown, is once, few, many, or a class for clones that have expanded.

clone_size: .; v_call: TRBV7-6; j_call: TRBJ2-7; d_call: .; cdr3_nt: TGTGCCAGCAGTCCCGTAACGGGCCGCTACGAGCAGTACTTC; cdr3_aa: CASSPVTGRYEQYF
clone_size: .; v_call: TRBV6-1; j_call: TRBJ1-1; d_call: .; cdr3_nt: TGTGCCAGCAGTGAGGGACAAATGAACACTGAAGCTTTCTTT; cdr3_aa: CASSEGQMNTEAFF
clone_size: .; v_call: TRBV10-3; j_call: TRBJ1-1; d_call: TRBD1; cdr3_nt: TGTGCCATCCACCGGGACAGGGGTACTGAAGCTTTCTTT; cdr3_aa: CAIHRDRGTEAFF
clone_size: .; v_call: TRBV5-4; j_call: TRBJ1-3; d_call: TRBD1; cdr3_nt: TGTGCCAGCAGCGCAGGACAGGGCGCCTCTGGAAACACCATATATTTT; cdr3_aa: CASSAGQGASGNTIYF
clone_size: .; v_call: TRBV7-9; j_call: TRBJ1-1; d_call: .; cdr3_nt: TGTGCCAGCAGCTTAGGGACAGAAGCGAACACTGAAGCTTTCTTT; cdr3_aa: CASSLGTEANTEAFF
clone_size: .; v_call: TRBV9; j_call: TRBJ2-7; d_call: .; cdr3_nt: TGTGCCAGCAGCGTAGAGGGGGGGCCCTACGAGCAGTACTTC; cdr3_aa: CASSVEGGPYEQYF
clone_size: .; v_call: TRBV11-2; j_call: TRBJ2-2; d_call: .; cdr3_nt: TGTGCCAGCAGCTTAGTGGGGGGGCAGGTCACCGGGGAGCTGTTTTTT; cdr3_aa: CASSLVGGQVTGELFF
clone_size: .; v_call: TRBV3-1/TRBV3-2; j_call: TRBJ2-7; d_call: .; cdr3_nt: TGTGCCAGCAGCCTAACGTGGTACGAGCAGTACTTC; cdr3_aa: CASSLTWYEQYF
clone_size: .; v_call: TRBV9; j_call: TRBJ2-5; d_call: .; cdr3_nt: TGTGCCAGCAGCGTAGGGGGAGAAGAGACCCAGTACTTC; cdr3_aa: CASSVGGEETQYF
clone_size: .; v_call: TRBV6-6; j_call: TRBJ1-3; d_call: .; cdr3_nt: TGTGCCAGCAGACGGGGGCAGGACTCTGGAAACACCATATATTTT; cdr3_aa: CASRRGQDSGNTIYF
clone_size: .; v_call: TRBV5-1; j_call: TRBJ2-7; d_call: TRBD1; cdr3_nt: TGCGCCAGCAGCCTGGGACAGTCAAATGAGGCCTACGAGCAGTACTTC; cdr3_aa: CASSLGQSNEAYEQYF
clone_size: .; v_call: TRBV27; j_call: TRBJ1-1; d_call: .; cdr3_nt: TGTGCCAGCAGTTTATCGAGGGGTTGGGGGACTGAAGCTTTCTTT; cdr3_aa: CASSLSRGWGTEAFF
clone_size: .; v_call: TRBV2; j_call: TRBJ2-7; d_call: TRBD2; cdr3_nt: TGTGCCAGCAGAGCGAAGGGACTACCCTCCTACGAGCAGTACTTC; cdr3_aa: CASRAKGLPSYEQYF
clone_size: .; v_call: TRBV6-5; j_call: TRBJ1-2; d_call: .; cdr3_nt: TGTGCCAGCAGCCGGGAGGGCGGTTACTATGGCTACACCTTC; cdr3_aa: CASSREGGYYGYTF
clone_size: .; v_call: TRBV29-1; j_call: TRBJ1-1; d_call: .; cdr3_nt: TGCAGCGCCGGACAGTTGATGAACACTGAAGCTTTCTTT; cdr3_aa: CSAGQLMNTEAFF
clone_size: .; v_call: TRBV25-1; j_call: TRBJ2-7; d_call: TRBD1; cdr3_nt: TGTGCCAGCAGTGATGCCCTCCCGGGACAGGGTCGCGAGCAGTACTTC; cdr3_aa: CASSDALPGQGREQYF
clone_size: .; v_call: TRBV6-5; j_call: TRBJ2-1; d_call: .; cdr3_nt: TGTGCCAGTAGCTCTTCCCATCTCGAAAATGAGCAGTTCTTC; cdr3_aa: CASSSSHLENEQFF
clone_size: .; v_call: TRBV30; j_call: TRBJ2-7; d_call: .; cdr3_nt: TGTGCCTGGAGTGGGGTGGGGGTGAAGAAGAGCTCCTACGAGCAGTACTTC; cdr3_aa: CAWSGVGVKKSSYEQYF
clone_size: .; v_call: TRBV6-5; j_call: TRBJ1-5; d_call: .; cdr3_nt: TGTGCCAGCAGTTACTCCACAGGGAATCAGCCCCAGCATTTT; cdr3_aa: CASSYSTGNQPQHF
clone_size: .; v_call: TRBV7-7; j_call: TRBJ2-2; d_call: .; cdr3_nt: TGTGCCAGCAGCCGACAGGTGAACACCGGGGAGCTGTTTTTT; cdr3_aa: CASSRQVNTGELFF
clone_size: .; v_call: TRBV9; j_call: TRBJ2-3; d_call: .; cdr3_nt: TGTGCCAGCAGCGTAGAAGGGGGAGCAGATACGCAGTATTTT; cdr3_aa: CASSVEGGADTQYF
clone_size: .; v_call: TRBV5-6; j_call: TRBJ2-2; d_call: .; cdr3_nt: TGTGCCAGCAGCCTGGGTTGGGCCGAGGGCGGGGAGCTGTTTTTT; cdr3_aa: CASSLGWAEGGELFF
clone_size: .; v_call: TRBV5-5; j_call: TRBJ1-3; d_call: TRBD1; cdr3_nt: TGTGCCAGCAGCTTTAGGGACAGGGCCTTTTACTCTGGAAACACCATATATTTT; cdr3_aa: CASSFRDRAFYSGNTIYF
clone_size: .; v_call: TRBV9; j_call: TRBJ1-3; d_call: TRBD1; cdr3_nt: TGTGCCAGCAGCCCGCGACAGGGACGCGGTGGAAACACCATATATTTT; cdr3_aa: CASSPRQGRGGNTIYF
clone_size: .; v_call: TRBV14; j_call: TRBJ1-2; d_call: .; cdr3_nt: TGTGCCAGCAGCAGCTTGAGGTTACTGGATGGCTACACCTTC; cdr3_aa: CASSSLRLLDGYTF
clone_size: .; v_call: TRBV19; j_call: TRBJ2-2; d_call: .; cdr3_nt: TGTGCCAGTAGTATCCTCAGGGGCACCGGGGAGCTGTTTTTT; cdr3_aa: CASSILRGTGELFF
clone_size: .; v_call: TRBV7-8; j_call: TRBJ2-1; d_call: .; cdr3_nt: TGTGCCAGCAGCTTATTAGTGTACGGACGCTACAATGAGCAGTTCTTC; cdr3_aa: CASSLLVYGRYNEQFF
clone_size: .; v_call: TRBV7-8; j_call: TRBJ2-1; d_call: .; cdr3_nt: TGTGCCAGCAGCTTATACGTCAGCAGCTACAATGAGCAGTTCTTC; cdr3_aa: CASSLYVSSYNEQFF
clone_size: .; v_call: TRBV6-1; j_call: TRBJ2-5; d_call: .; cdr3_nt: TGTGCCAGCAGTGAAGCGTGGGGAAAGGGCCAAGAGACCCAGTACTTC; cdr3_aa: CASSEAWGKGQETQYF
clone_size: once; v_call: TRBV7-2; j_call: TRBJ1-1; d_call: .; cdr3_nt: TGTGCCAGCAGCTTAGACGTGAACACTGAAGCTTTCTTT; cdr3_aa: CASSLDVNTEAFF
clone_size: .; v_call: TRBV6-5; j_call: TRBJ2-7; d_call: .; cdr3_nt: TGTGCCAGCAAAACCCCGAGCTCCTACGAGCAGTACTTC; cdr3_aa: CASKTPSSYEQYF
clone_size: once; v_call: TRBV7-9; j_call: TRBJ2-7; d_call: .; cdr3_nt: TGTGCCAGCAGCCCGGGGGGCGTCGACTACGAGCAGTACTTC; cdr3_aa: CASSPGGVDYEQYF
clone_size: .; v_call: TRBV10-1; j_call: TRBJ2-7; d_call: .; cdr3_nt: TGCGCCAGCAGTGAAGTCTCCCGCTCCTACGAGCAGTACTTC; cdr3_aa: CASSEVSRSYEQYF
clone_size: .; v_call: TRBV6-2/TRBV6-3; j_call: TRBJ1-2; d_call: TRBD1; cdr3_nt: TGTGCCAGCAGTCGAGCCCGACGCACAGGGGCCGGCTACACCTTC; cdr3_aa: CASSRARRTGAGYTF
clone_size: .; v_call: TRBV11-2; j_call: TRBJ1-1; d_call: .; cdr3_nt: TGTGCCAGCAGCTTAGATAGGGGGGGGCAACGCACTGAAGCTTTCTTT; cdr3_aa: CASSLDRGGQRTEAFF
clone_size: .; v_call: TRBV6-5; j_call: TRBJ2-1; d_call: TRBD2; cdr3_nt: TGTGCCAGCAGTCCGGGGGGGGTCTCCAATGAGCAGTTCTTC; cdr3_aa: CASSPGGVSNEQFF
clone_size: .; v_call: TRBV5-4; j_call: TRBJ2-2; d_call: .; cdr3_nt: TGTGCCAGCAGCTCCAGCCGGGACACCGGGGAGCTGTTTTTT; cdr3_aa: CASSSSRDTGELFF
clone_size: once; v_call: TRBV10-2; j_call: TRBJ1-1; d_call: .; cdr3_nt: TGCGCCAGCAGTGAGCCTCGGGGGGCTGAAGCTTTCTTT; cdr3_aa: CASSEPRGAEAFF
clone_size: .; v_call: TRBV4-1; j_call: TRBJ1-4; d_call: .; cdr3_nt: TGCGCCAGCAGCCTCCCCCGGAAAGGGGACGAAAAACTGTTTTTT; cdr3_aa: CASSLPRKGDEKLFF
clone_size: .; v_call: TRBV12-3/TRBV12-4; j_call: TRBJ1-1; d_call: .; cdr3_nt: TGTGCCAGTACCTTAGGGGGAGCGACTGAAGCTTTCTTT; cdr3_aa: CASTLGGATEAFF
clone_size: .; v_call: TRBV7-2; j_call: TRBJ1-2; d_call: .; cdr3_nt: TGTGCCAGCAGCTTAGAGCACACTCCTAACTATGGCTACACCTTC; cdr3_aa: CASSLEHTPNYGYTF
clone_size: .; v_call: TRBV7-2; j_call: TRBJ2-7; d_call: TRBD2; cdr3_nt: TGTGCCAGCAACCATGACGGGGGGTCCTACGAGCAGTACTTC; cdr3_aa: CASNHDGGSYEQYF
clone_size: .; v_call: TRBV5-6; j_call: TRBJ1-6; d_call: .; cdr3_nt: TGTGCCAGCAGCTTGGCCGGGTGGGGCCTTAATTCACCCCTCCACTTT; cdr3_aa: CASSLAGWGLNSPLHF
clone_size: .; v_call: TRBV6-1; j_call: TRBJ1-5; d_call: TRBD1; cdr3_nt: TGTGCCAGCAGTGAGATCGACAGGGGGCTCGGGAGCAATCAGCCCCAGCATTTT; cdr3_aa: CASSEIDRGLGSNQPQHF
clone_size: .; v_call: TRBV5-4; j_call: TRBJ1-2; d_call: TRBD1; cdr3_nt: TGTGCCAGCAGGTGGGACAGGGGAAGAGGCTACACCTTC; cdr3_aa: CASRWDRGRGYTF
clone_size: .; v_call: TRBV11-2; j_call: TRBJ2-5; d_call: .; cdr3_nt: TGTGCCAGCAGCTTCAATAGCGAAGAGACCCAGTACTTC; cdr3_aa: CASSFNSEETQYF